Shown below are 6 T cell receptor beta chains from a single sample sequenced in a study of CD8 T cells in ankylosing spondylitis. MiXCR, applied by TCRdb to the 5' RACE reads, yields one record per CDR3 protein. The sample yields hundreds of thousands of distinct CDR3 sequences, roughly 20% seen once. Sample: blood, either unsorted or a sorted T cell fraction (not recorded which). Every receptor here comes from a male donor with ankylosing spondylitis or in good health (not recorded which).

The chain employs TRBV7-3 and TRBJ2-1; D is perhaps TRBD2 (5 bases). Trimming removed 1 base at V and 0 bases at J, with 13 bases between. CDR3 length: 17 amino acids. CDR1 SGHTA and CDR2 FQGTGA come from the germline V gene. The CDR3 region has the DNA TGTGCCAGCAGCTTAATTCCTAGCCTTAGCTCCTACAATGAGCAGTTCTTC. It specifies CASSLIPSLSSYNEQFF.

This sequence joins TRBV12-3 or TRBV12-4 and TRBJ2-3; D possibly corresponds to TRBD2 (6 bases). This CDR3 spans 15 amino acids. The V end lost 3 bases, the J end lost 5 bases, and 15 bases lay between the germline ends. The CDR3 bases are TGTGCCAGCAGTTTGGGGATAGGAGCGGGAGATACGCAGTATTTT. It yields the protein CASSLGIGAGDTQYF.

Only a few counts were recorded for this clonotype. CDR3 amino acids: CASSLQRGVGTDTQYF. As DNA, the CDR3 is TGTGCCAGCAGCTTACAGCGGGGGGTAGGGACAGATACGCAGTATTTT. The chain recombines TRBV7-2 with TRBJ2-3; 9 bases match TRBD2. V was pared by 2 bases and J by 3 bases, with 6 bases of the junction left unmatched. Germline V gene lookup returns CDR1 SGHTA and CDR2 FQGNSA. The CDR3 runs 16 residues.

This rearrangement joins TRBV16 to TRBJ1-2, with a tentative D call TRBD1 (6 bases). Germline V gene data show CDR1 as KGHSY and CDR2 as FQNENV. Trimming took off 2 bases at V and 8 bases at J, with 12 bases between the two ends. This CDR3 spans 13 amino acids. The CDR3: CASSQQRGAGYTF. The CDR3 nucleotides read TGTGCCAGCAGCCAACAGCGGGGGGCAGGCTACACCTTC.

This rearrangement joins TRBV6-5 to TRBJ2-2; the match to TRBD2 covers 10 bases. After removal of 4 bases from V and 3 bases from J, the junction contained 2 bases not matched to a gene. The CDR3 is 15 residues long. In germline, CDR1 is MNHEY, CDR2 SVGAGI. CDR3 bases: TGTGCCAGCAGTTGGCTAGCGGGAGACACCGGGGAGCTGTTTTTT. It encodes CASSWLAGDTGELFF.

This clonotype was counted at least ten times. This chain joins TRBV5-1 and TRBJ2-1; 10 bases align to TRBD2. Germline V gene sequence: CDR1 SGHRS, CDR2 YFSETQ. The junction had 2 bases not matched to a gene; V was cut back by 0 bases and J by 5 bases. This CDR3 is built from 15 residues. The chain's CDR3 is CASSLVLAGHNEQFF. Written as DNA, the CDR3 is TGCGCCAGCAGCTTGGTACTAGCGGGGCACAATGAGCAGTTCTTC.